This T cell receptor beta chain was sequenced during a study of T cells after yellow fever vaccination (dated by TCRdb to the late 2010s). The study in broad terms: Libraries from fractions with low cell numbers were prepared with the SMART-Seq v4 Ultra Low Input RNA kit. The cohort comprised two healthy male donors, one aged 18 to 29 and one aged 30 to 39 years. To follow T-cell clones before and after both primary and booster YFV17D yellow fever vaccination, bulk TCR alpha and beta repertoires underwent longitudinal sequencing. Bulk PBMC replicates and cell subsets were isolated from blood drawn at multiple timepoints before and after both primary and secondary immunization. What the study reported, not specific to this receptor: After the booster, most clones that had expanded after primary vaccination were detected again (almost 97% of CD4 and around nine tenths of CD8), suggesting broad maintenance of memory. A small fraction of clonotypes showed up in both the CD4 and CD8 compartments, probably as a result of convergent recombination. Computational filtering was needed because FACS-sorted repertoires could contain abundant contaminating clonotypes from the bulk population. Because only two donors were included in the study, the extent to which the findings can be generalized is limited. Compared with the primary T-cell response, the secondary T-cell response was weaker but faster, peaking on day 5 rather than day 15.

TCR cDNA was synthesized by 5'RACE template switching, through which a universal primer site and unique molecular identifiers were introduced. Priming of cDNA synthesis was performed from both the TCR alpha and TCR beta constant segments. Libraries were amplified in two PCR steps, with sample barcodes and sequencing adapters added in the second step. Sequencing of the libraries was done on either Illumina HiSeq 2500 (2x100 bp) or NovaSeq (2x150 bp). The study's own analysis went as follows. MIGEC was used to demultiplex reads and collapse the reads into UMI consensus sequences, and MiXCR was used for V(D)J alignment. Using edgeR on replicate PBMC samples, clonotypes were called vaccine-responding if FDR was below 0.01 and the log2 fold change was above 5 up to day 15. Bulk clonotypes were assigned CD4 or CD8 identity according to which sequenced CD4 or CD8 repertoire held them at higher abundance. Using fastp at Q25 and MiXCR, TCRdb reprocessed the public reads and kept productive beta chains. For every CDR3 protein sequence, its rows merge into one entry that carries the most common genes and DNA. In this record, the V and J calls reflect TCRdb's handling and not the investigators' own analysis. The sample includes 400,000 or so distinct CDR3 sequences, with around 6.4% observed a single time. The ten largest make up over 12% of the sample.

CDR1 is given as MDHEN and CDR2 as SYDVKM, both from the germline V gene. The CDR3, from cysteine to phenylalanine, totals 13 residues. The sequence is cut down to CDR3 DNA, 39 bases in frame from base 1. V and J lose 3 bases and 5 bases, and a span of 8 bases separates them. The treatment or condition label for this specimen denotes: live attenuated yellow fever vaccine strain. At each blood-draw timepoint, two biological replicates of bulk PBMCs were collected. A standard Ficoll-Paque protocol was used to isolate PBMCs from peripheral blood. RNA was extracted with TriZol from bulk PBMCs, CD4 and CD8 fractions, and dextramer-positive and dextramer-negative fractions. This clonotype has just a few counts. Its antigen remains undetermined. The input lacks base qualities; no much larger clone sits a single base away.

The material was PBMCs, obtained 5 days after the yellow fever booster vaccination. The chain is made from TRBV28 and TRBJ2-1; perhaps TRBD2 is the D gene, with 5 bases matching. This receptor was taken from a man between 25 and 39 years old who received the YFV17D yellow fever vaccine. The DNA is TGTGCCAGCAGTTTGAGCGGTAACAATGAGCAGTTCTTC. Translated, this gives CASSLSGNNEQFF.